The present entry profiles one T cell receptor beta chain with its context. This clone was counted a single time. No cognate antigen has been identified for it. There are no base qualities to consult, and no much larger clone falls within one base. Participants in the prospective study were aged roughly 18 to 90 years, lived in about two dozen United States geographic areas, and enrolled through a virtual design. Cohort assignment in the prospective study relied on participant-reported clinical history from a screening survey and a study questionnaire. In the prospective study, mobile phlebotomists collected whole blood, serum and a nasopharyngeal or oropharyngeal swab from each participant. Participants in the prospective study had the option to provide additional blood draws and questionnaires over an approximately 2-month period. Prospective study blood samples were shipped either frozen or at room temperature before DNA extraction.

These data originate in a study of blood T cell repertoires in COVID-19 (dated by TCRdb to 2018 to 2020). Looking at the study overall: Samples covering the acute and convalescent phases of COVID-19 were provided by collaborators in the United States, Italy and Spain. The prospective study material was composed of cDNA or gDNA derived from T cells, B-cell-depleted T cells, or PBMCs. The dataset comprised deeply sampled blood TCRbeta repertoires from subjects exposed to, actively infected with, or recovered from COVID-19. Where available, HLA class I and class II types were taken from metadata supplied by the sample provider and were not determined by assay-based typing. The repertoires were made available in a free public database intended to serve as a resource for research on the immune response to SARS-CoV-2. Samples came from the ongoing ImmuneRACE study (first 160 participants) plus 1,254 subjects from 6 global collaborators. The sample metadata nearly always contained a de-identified subject ID, COVID-19 status, age in years and sex.

The CDR3 starts with the cysteine, ends with the phenylalanine, and has 15 residues. Only the CDR3 DNA is retained, 45 bases long and in frame from the first base. Summary of the overall study and its limitations: Clinical and demographic metadata were provided uncurated, with the amount varying by source and participant.

The immunoSEQ Assay, a bias-controlled multiplex PCR, was used to amplify TCRbeta CDR3 regions from genomic DNA. Per the source publication's procedure: The number of nucleated cells in each sample was estimated from the amplification of reference gene primers within the assay. Sequence reads were collapsed and filtered to measure the absolute abundance of every unique TCRbeta CDR3 rearrangement. For each sample, productive Simpson clonality was calculated as the square root of Simpson's diversity index across productive rearrangements. TCRdb took this table from immuneACCESS and kept in-frame rearrangements with V and J called. Such tables lack part of the clones; where checked against another copy, unresolved V genes explain under half of the gap, and the rest is unexplained. That table furnishes V, J and clone size, whereas the DNA furnished D and trimming. The sample table holds roughly 68,000 clones, of which more than 80% were seen once. The top ten clonotypes cover 3.5% to 4% of the sample.

The source material was PBMCs or T cells enriched from blood (not recorded which). The rearranged segments are TRBV7-5 and TRBJ1-1; no check of the table's D call, TRBD1, against the DNA was made. TRBV7-5 is tagged as a pseudogene. The origin of this receptor is a woman aged 35 to 49 with acute COVID-19. The nucleotide sequence is given as TGTGTCAGAAGCTTACTCCGGACATCGAACACTGAAGCTTTCTTT. It encodes CVRSLLRTSNTEAFF.